These 17 T cell receptor beta chains were sequenced from one sample in a study of shared T cell receptors in the human thymus. Sequencing used immunoSEQ multiplex PCR; TCRdb keeps in-frame clones, though not all of them. The table lists more than 550,000 clones, more than 75% of them singletons. This sample was shared with a second study, whose subject was human thymus T cells.

Material for sequencing was thymocytes. Receptors originate from a boy in the first two years of life with a congenital heart defect.

CDR3 coding DNA: TGCGCCAGCAGCCAAAAAAACGGGAGGGCCCTCGGGTGCAATGAGCAGTTCTTC. Translating it yields CASSQKNGRALGCNEQFF. The chain recombines TRBV4-1 with TRBJ2-1, with 8 bases fitting TRBD2. The trim removed 2 bases at V and 6 bases at J, leaving 15 bases unmatched. The CDR3 spans 18 residues. The germline CDR1 and CDR2 sequences are MGHRA and YSYEKL.

This clone was seen a few times. This chain links TRBV5-6 with TRBJ2-1; 7 bases fit TRBD1. The CDR3 is made up of 16 amino acids. The J segment lost 8 bases and the V segment lost 6 bases, leaving 17 bases of the junction unmatched. Germline V lookup: CDR1 SGHDT, CDR2 YYEEEE. This chain's CDR3 is CASTFRRTGGKDEQFF. The DNA of the CDR3 is TGTGCCAGCACCTTCAGACGGACAGGAGGCAAGGATGAGCAGTTCTTC. The whole variable domain, remainder taken from reference TRBV5-6 and TRBJ2-1, is DAGVTQSPTHLIKTRGQQVTLRCSPKSGHDTVSWYQQALGQGPQFIFQYYEEEERQRGNFPDRFSGHQFPNYSSELNVNALLLGDSALYLCASTFRRTGGKDEQFFGPGTRLTVL.

V and J are TRBV6-5 and TRBJ2-3; 12 positions match TRBD2. The CDR3 has 16 amino acids. Germline assignment: CDR1 MNHEY and CDR2 SVGAGI. V dropped 0 bases and J dropped 5; count of bases not matched to a gene: 3. As DNA, the CDR3 is TGTGCCAGCAGTTACTCGCTAGCGGGGGGGGGAGATACGCAGTATTTT. Translating gives CASSYSLAGGGDTQYF.

J is TRBJ1-3 and V is TRBV6-5; 8 bases map to TRBD1. The junction had 2 bases not matched to a gene; V was cut back by 5 bases and J by 2 bases. The CDR3 has 14 amino acids. Per germline, CDR1 MNHEY and CDR2 SVGAGI. The CDR3 protein is CASSRGQAGNTIYF. As DNA, the CDR3 is TGTGCCAGCAGTAGGGGACAGGCTGGAAACACCATATATTTT.

As for this clone: Other DNA variants within this sample encode the same CDR3. This chain uses TRBV9 with TRBJ2-1, with 10 nucleotides matching TRBD1. Germline V gene data show CDR1 as SGDLS and CDR2 as YYNGEE. J lost 2 bases, V lost 3 bases, and 5 bases had no gene match. This CDR3 has 16 residues. The CDR3 nucleotides read TGTGCCAGCAGCGCACCGGGACAGGGGACCTACAATGAGCAGTTCTTC. It yields the protein CASSAPGQGTYNEQFF.

The chain has TRBV9 and TRBJ2-6; 11 nucleotides line up with TRBD2. Germline CDR1 SGDLS, CDR2 YYNGEE. The CDR3 has 19 amino acids. Trimming cost V 4 bases and J 4 bases; bases outside gene matches: 13. The CDR3 DNA sequence: TGTGCCAGCAGCCCGTCCGGGACTAGCGGCACTCCGGGGGCCAACGTCCTGACTTTC. Translating it yields CASSPSGTSGTPGANVLTF.

This clone was counted between two and nine times. V and J are TRBV4-1 and TRBJ2-1; D gene unclear. Germline CDR1 reads MGHRA; CDR2 reads YSYEKL. The CDR3 spans 13 residues. V lost 0 bases to trimming and J lost 14 bases, with 14 bases between them. CDR3 protein: CASSQDNRRSEFF. The CDR3 DNA is TGCGCCAGCAGCCAAGATAATCGACGGAGCGAGTTCTTC.

This chain joins TRBV27 and TRBJ2-1, with D possibly being TRBD1 (5 bases). V lost 6 bases and J 0 bases, leaving 15 bases between the germline ends. CDR3 length: 16 residues. In germline, CDR1 is MNHEY, CDR2 SMNVEV (reference sequence). The CDR3 nucleotides read TGTGCCAGCAGCCACCTGGACACGAGCTCCTACAATGAGCAGTTCTTC. Amino acids: CASSHLDTSSYNEQFF.

The chain employs TRBV7-3 and TRBJ2-2, with D perhaps TRBD1 (6 bases). CDR3 length: 13 residues. CDR1 and CDR2 (germline): SGHTA, FQGTGA. Trimming stripped 6 bases from V and 1 base from J, with 6 bases between. The CDR3 bases are TGTGCCAGCAGGACAGGGAACACCGGGGAGCTGTTTTTT. This translates into CASRTGNTGELFF.

On this clone: Other nucleotide sequences in the sample specify the same CDR3. The rearrangement links TRBV28 to TRBJ1-5; D uncertain. The CDR3 is 11 residues long. Germline lookup yields CDR1 MDHEN and CDR2 SYDVKM. Trimming removed 6 bases at V and 4 bases at J, with 4 bases between. CDR3 nucleotides: TGTGCCAGCAGCCATAATCAGCCCCAGCATTTT. Translated, it gives CASSHNQPQHF.

The chain has TRBV6-5 and TRBJ1-1; D might be TRBD1 (6 bases). Germline assignment: CDR1 MNHEY and CDR2 SVGAGI. V gave up 8 bases and J gave up 1 base, with 11 bases separating them. The CDR3 spans 13 residues. The CDR3 loop is CASLKGGNTEAFF. The CDR3 DNA follows: TGTGCCAGCTTGAAAGGGGGGAACACTGAAGCTTTCTTT.

This chain uses TRBV7-9 with TRBJ2-7; 8 nucleotides align to TRBD1. Germline V gene data show CDR1 as SEHNR and CDR2 as FQNEAQ (reference sequence). The CDR3 sequence is 17 residues long. The V and J ends lost 3 bases and 4 bases, in that order; junction bases with no gene match: 14. This CDR3 is CASSFPLLDRGRYEQYF. The CDR3 DNA reads as TGTGCCAGCAGCTTTCCTCTCCTTGACAGGGGAAGATACGAGCAGTACTTC. Variable domain in full (rest from reference TRBV7-9 and TRBJ2-7): DTGVSQNPRHKITKRGQNVTFRCDPISEHNRLYWYRQTLGQGPEFLTYFQNEAQLEKSRLLSDRFSAERPKGSFSTLEIQRTEQGDSAMYLCASSFPLLDRGRYEQYFGPGTRLTVT.

The chain carries TRBV7-9 and TRBJ2-7; TRBD1 matches 8 bases. This CDR3 contains 16 residues. The trim removed 5 bases at V and 0 bases at J, leaving 9 bases unmatched. The germline V gene encodes CDR1 SEHNR and CDR2 FQNEAQ (reference sequence). The CDR3 protein is CASSITGTGSSYEQYF. CDR3 nucleotide sequence: TGTGCCAGCAGCATAACCGGGACAGGAAGCTCCTACGAGCAGTACTTC.

V gene TRBV12-5 combines with J gene TRBJ2-3, with 9 bases identical to TRBD2. CDR3 length: 19 residues. V lost 5 bases, J lost 4 bases, and 19 bases stayed unmatched. The germline V gene encodes CDR1 LGHNT and CDR2 FRNRAP. For the CDR3, the DNA is TGTGCTAGTGGTACCGAACGCAGGGACGGGACTAGCAAAGCAGATACGCAGTATTTT. This encodes CASGTERRDGTSKADTQYF. The full variable domain, in which reference TRBV12-5 and TRBJ2-3 provide the parts outside the CDR3, is DARVTQTPRHKVTEMGQEVTMRCQPILGHNTVFWYRQTMMQGLELLAYFRNRAPLDDSGMPKDRFSAEMPDATLATLKIQPSEPRDSAVYFCASGTERRDGTSKADTQYFGPGTRLTVL.

The chain uses TRBV7-9 and TRBJ2-7; 15 nucleotides line up with TRBD2. This CDR3 is 18 amino acids long. Per the germline V gene, CDR1 is SEHNR and CDR2 is FQNEAQ (reference sequence). The V and J ends lost 4 bases and 0 bases, in that order; junction bases with no gene match: 7. CDR3 in amino acids: CASSSGTSGGNSSYEQYF. The CDR3 DNA is TGTGCCAGCAGCTCGGGGACTAGCGGGGGGAACTCCTCCTACGAGCAGTACTTC. The full variable domain, its missing parts supplied by reference TRBV7-9 and TRBJ2-7, is DTGVSQNPRHKITKRGQNVTFRCDPISEHNRLYWYRQTLGQGPEFLTYFQNEAQLEKSRLLSDRFSAERPKGSFSTLEIQRTEQGDSAMYLCASSSGTSGGNSSYEQYFGPGTRLTVT.

The chain combines TRBV7-2 with TRBJ1-2; 9 bases map to TRBD1. The CDR3 runs to 19 residues. The V gene end was trimmed by 3 bases and the J gene end by 2 bases; junction bases not matched to a gene: 16. Germline CDR1 SGHTA, CDR2 FQGNSA. CDR3 region: CASSFTPQVRDRENYGYTF. The CDR3 DNA is TGTGCCAGCAGCTTTACCCCTCAGGTCCGGGACAGGGAAAACTATGGCTACACCTTC.

This clone was seen only once. The chain uses TRBV11-2 and TRBJ1-1, with 10 bases matching TRBD1. The length of the CDR3 is 14 residues. V trimming: 5 bases; J trimming: 4 bases; junction bases outside the gene matches: 4. In germline, CDR1 is SGHAT, CDR2 FQNNGV. This CDR3 reads CASSDRGPTTEAFF. CDR3 nucleotide sequence: TGTGCCAGCAGCGACAGGGGGCCGACCACTGAAGCTTTCTTT.